This T cell receptor beta chain came from a study of blood T cell repertoires in COVID-19. Study in general: Donors in the United States, Italy and Spain gave samples during acute or convalescent COVID-19. T cells, B-cell-depleted T cells, or PBMCs supplied cDNA or gDNA.

In the original processing: Reference gene primers were amplified, and this amplification served to estimate nucleated cell counts. Here immunoSEQ multiplex PCR was the method, and the copy in TCRdb shows in-frame clones only, minus some. That table furnishes V, J and clone size, whereas the DNA furnished D and trimming. The table shows roughly 200,000 clones, with approximately 80% occurring only once. This CDR3 contains 13 residues. The germline gives CDR1 SNHLY, CDR2 FYNNEI. V shed 8 bases and J shed 2 bases, with 13 bases lying between them. The chain is built from TRBV2 and TRBJ2-7, with a possible D match to TRBD2 (6 bases). This TCR came from a human donor in a cohort sampled during active COVID-19. Sequenced sample: peripheral blood. The CDR3 here is CASGGFRTYEQYF. As DNA, the CDR3 is TGTGCCAGCGGGGGGTTCAGAACCTACGAGCAGTACTTC.